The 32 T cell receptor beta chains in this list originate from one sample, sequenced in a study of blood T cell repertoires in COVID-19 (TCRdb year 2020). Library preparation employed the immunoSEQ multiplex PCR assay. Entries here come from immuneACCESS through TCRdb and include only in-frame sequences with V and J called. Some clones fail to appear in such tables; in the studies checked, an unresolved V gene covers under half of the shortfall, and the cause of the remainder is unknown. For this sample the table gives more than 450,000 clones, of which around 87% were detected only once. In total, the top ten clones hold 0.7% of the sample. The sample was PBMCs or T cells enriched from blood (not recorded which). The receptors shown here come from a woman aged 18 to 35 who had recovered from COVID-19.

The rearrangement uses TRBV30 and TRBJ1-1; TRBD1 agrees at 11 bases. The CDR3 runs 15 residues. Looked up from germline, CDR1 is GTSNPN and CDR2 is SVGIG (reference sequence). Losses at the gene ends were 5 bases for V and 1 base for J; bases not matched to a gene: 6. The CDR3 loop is CAWLDRGLGNTEAFF. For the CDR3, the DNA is TGTGCCTGGCTGGACAGGGGGCTCGGGAACACTGAAGCTTTCTTT.

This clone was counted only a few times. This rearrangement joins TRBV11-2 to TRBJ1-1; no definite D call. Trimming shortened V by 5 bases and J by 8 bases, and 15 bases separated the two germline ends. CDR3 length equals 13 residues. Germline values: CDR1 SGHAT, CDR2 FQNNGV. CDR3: CASSPNPLLEAFF. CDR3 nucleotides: TGTGCCAGCAGCCCGAACCCACTACTAGAAGCTTTCTTT.

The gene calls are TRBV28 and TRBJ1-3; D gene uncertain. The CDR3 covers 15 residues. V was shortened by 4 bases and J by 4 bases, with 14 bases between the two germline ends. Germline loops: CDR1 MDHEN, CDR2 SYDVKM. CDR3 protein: CASSSRGRSGNTIYF. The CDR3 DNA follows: TGTGCCAGCAGTTCTCGCGGGCGATCCGGAAACACCATATATTTT.

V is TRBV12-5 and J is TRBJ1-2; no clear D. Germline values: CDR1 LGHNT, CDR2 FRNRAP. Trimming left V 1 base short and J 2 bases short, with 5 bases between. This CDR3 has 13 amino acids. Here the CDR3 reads CASGLGGNYGYTF. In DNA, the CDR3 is TGTGCTAGTGGTTTGGGAGGGAACTATGGCTACACCTTC.

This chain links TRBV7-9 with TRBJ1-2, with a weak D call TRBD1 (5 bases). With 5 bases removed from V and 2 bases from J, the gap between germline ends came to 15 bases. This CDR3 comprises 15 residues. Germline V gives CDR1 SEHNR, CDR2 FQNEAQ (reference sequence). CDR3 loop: CASSGSDILNYGYTF. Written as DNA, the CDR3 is TGTGCCAGCAGCGGGTCGGACATATTAAACTATGGCTACACCTTC.

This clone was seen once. The CDR3 loop is CASSLAGVRDRFYGYTF. The CDR3 DNA follows: TGCGCCAGCAGCTTGGCCGGGGTGAGGGACAGATTCTATGGCTACACCTTC. This chain joins TRBV5-1 and TRBJ1-2; 7 nucleotides match TRBD1. The V gene's germline CDR1 is SGHRS and CDR2 YFSETQ. Trimming cost V 0 bases and J 4 bases; bases outside gene matches: 12. The CDR3 runs to 17 residues.

The CDR3 coding sequence is TGTGCCACCCAGAACGACAGGTCTGCTGAAGCTTTCTTT. Its protein product is CATQNDRSAEAFF. The gene calls are TRBV28 and TRBJ1-1, with D maybe TRBD1 (6 bases). Per the germline V gene, CDR1 is MDHEN and CDR2 is SYDVKM. Trimming removed 10 bases from V and 6 bases from J, with 18 bases in between. The CDR3 consists of 13 residues. The full variable domain, its missing parts supplied by reference TRBV28 and TRBJ1-1, is DVKVTQSSRYLVKRTGEKVFLECVQDMDHENMFWYRQDPGLGLRLIYFSYDVKMKEKGDIPEGYSVSREKKERFSLILESASTNQTSMYLCATQNDRSAEAFFGQGTRLTVV.

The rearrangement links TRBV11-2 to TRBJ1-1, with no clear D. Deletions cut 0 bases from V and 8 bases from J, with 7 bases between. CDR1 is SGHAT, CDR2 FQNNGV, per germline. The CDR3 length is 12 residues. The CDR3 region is CASSLEGREAFF. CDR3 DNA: TGTGCCAGCAGCTTAGAGGGGAGGGAAGCTTTCTTT. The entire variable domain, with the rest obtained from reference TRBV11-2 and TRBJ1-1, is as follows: EAGVAQSPRYKIIEKRQSVAFWCNPISGHATLYWYQQILGQGPKLLIQFQNNGVVDDSQLPKDRFSAERLKGVDSTLKIQPAKLEDSAVYLCASSLEGREAFFGQGTRLTVV.

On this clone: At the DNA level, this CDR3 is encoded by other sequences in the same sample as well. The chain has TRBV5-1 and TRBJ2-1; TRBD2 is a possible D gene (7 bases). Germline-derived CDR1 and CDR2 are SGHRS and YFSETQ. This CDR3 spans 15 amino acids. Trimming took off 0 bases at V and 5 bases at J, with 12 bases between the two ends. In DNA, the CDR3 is TGCGCCAGCAGCTTGGCGGGGGGCGGAAACAATGAGCAGTTCTTC. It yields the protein CASSLAGGGNNEQFF.

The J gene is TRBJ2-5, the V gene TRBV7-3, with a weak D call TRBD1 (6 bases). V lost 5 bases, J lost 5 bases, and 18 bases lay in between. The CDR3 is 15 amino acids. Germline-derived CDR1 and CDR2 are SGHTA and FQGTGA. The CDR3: CASSPSTGFRETQYF. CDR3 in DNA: TGTGCCAGCAGCCCTTCCACAGGGTTTCGGGAGACCCAGTACTTC.

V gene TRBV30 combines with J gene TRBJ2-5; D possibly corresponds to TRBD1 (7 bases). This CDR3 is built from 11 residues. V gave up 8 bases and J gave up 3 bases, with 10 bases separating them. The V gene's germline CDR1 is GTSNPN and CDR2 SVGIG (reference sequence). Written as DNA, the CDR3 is TGTGCCGGGGGGACAGAAGAGACCCAGTACTTC. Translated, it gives CAGGTEETQYF.

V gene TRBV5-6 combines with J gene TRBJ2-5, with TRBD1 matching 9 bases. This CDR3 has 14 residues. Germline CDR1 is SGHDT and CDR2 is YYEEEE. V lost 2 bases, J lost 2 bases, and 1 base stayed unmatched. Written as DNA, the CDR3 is TGTGCCAGCAGCTTCGGGACAGGGCAAGAGACCCAGTACTTC. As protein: CASSFGTGQETQYF.

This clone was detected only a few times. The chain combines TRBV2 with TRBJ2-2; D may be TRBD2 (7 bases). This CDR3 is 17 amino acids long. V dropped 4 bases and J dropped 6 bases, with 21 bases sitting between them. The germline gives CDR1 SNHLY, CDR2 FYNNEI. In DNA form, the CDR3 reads TGTGCCAGCAGTGTATCCCCCCCACAGGGAGGGTCCGGGGAGCTGTTTTTT. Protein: CASSVSPPQGGSGELFF.

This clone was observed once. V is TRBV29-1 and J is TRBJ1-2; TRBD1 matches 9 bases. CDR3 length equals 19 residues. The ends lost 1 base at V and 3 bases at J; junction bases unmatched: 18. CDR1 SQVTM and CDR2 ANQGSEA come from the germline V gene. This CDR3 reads CSVEAERPQRTGGYYGYTF. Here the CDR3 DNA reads TGCAGCGTTGAAGCTGAGCGGCCCCAACGAACAGGGGGCTACTATGGCTACACCTTC.

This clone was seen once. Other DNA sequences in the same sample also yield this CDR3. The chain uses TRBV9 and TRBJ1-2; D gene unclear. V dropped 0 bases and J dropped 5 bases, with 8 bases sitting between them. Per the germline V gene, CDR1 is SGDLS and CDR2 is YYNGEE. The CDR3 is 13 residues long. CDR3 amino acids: CASSVGTDYGYTF. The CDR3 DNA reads TGTGCCAGCAGCGTAGGAACAGATTATGGCTACACCTTC.

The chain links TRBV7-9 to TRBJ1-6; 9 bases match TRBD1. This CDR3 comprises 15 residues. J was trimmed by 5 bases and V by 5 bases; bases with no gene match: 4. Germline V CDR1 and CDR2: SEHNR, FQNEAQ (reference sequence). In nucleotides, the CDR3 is TGTGCCAGCAGCCTGACAGGGGGAGATAATTCACCCCTCCACTTT. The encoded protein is CASSLTGGDNSPLHF.

The chain's CDR3 is CASSDINEKLFF. For the CDR3, the DNA is TGTGCCAGCAGTGACATCAATGAAAAACTGTTTTTT. V is TRBV12-3 or TRBV12-4 and J is TRBJ1-4; D remains ambiguous. This CDR3 comprises 12 residues. Trimming stripped 5 bases from V and 5 bases from J, with 6 bases between.

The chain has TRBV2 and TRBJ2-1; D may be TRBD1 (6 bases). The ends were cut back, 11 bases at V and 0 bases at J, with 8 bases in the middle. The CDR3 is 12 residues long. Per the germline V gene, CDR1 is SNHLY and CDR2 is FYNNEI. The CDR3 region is CAQGSSYNEQFF. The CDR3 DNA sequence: TGTGCCCAGGGGAGCTCCTACAATGAGCAGTTCTTC.

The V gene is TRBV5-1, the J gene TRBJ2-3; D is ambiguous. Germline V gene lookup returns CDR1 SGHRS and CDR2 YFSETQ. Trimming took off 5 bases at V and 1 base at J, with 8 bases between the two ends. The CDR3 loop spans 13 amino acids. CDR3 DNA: TGCGCCAGCAGGGTGGCAGGCACAGATACGCAGTATTTT. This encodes CASRVAGTDTQYF.

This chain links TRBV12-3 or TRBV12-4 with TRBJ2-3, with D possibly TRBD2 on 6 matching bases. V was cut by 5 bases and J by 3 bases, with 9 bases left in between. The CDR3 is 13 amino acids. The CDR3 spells CASSNGGTDTQYF. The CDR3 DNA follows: TGTGCCAGCAGTAACGGGGGAACAGATACGCAGTATTTT.

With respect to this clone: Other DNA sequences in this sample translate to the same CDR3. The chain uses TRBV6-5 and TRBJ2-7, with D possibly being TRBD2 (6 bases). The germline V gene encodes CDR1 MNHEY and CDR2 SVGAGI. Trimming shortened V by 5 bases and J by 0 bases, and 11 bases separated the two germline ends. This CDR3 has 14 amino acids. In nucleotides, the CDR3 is TGTGCCAGCAGTCCCCTAGCGAGCTCCTACGAGCAGTACTTC. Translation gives CASSPLASSYEQYF.

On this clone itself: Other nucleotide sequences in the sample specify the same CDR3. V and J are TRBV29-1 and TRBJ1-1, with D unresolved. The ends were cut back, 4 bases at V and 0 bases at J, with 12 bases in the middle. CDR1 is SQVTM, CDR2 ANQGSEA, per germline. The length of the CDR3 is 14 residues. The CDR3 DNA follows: TGCAGCGTTGGGGAGGGAGAGCTGAACACTGAAGCTTTCTTT. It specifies CSVGEGELNTEAFF.

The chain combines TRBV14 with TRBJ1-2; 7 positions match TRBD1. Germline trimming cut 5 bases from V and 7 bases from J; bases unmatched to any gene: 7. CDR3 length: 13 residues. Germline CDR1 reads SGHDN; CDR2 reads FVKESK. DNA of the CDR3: TGTGCCAGCAGCAGAGACAGGGTCGGTGGCTACACCTTC. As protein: CASSRDRVGGYTF.

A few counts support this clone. The CDR3 DNA follows: TGTGCCAGCAGCCAAGATGATTCGGGACAGCCTTTCACCGGGGAGCTGTTTTTT. Translated: CASSQDDSGQPFTGELFF. The chain carries TRBV4-2 and TRBJ2-2; 7 bases fit TRBD1. Germline trimming cut 0 bases from V and 4 bases from J; bases unmatched to any gene: 11. Per germline, CDR1 LGHNA and CDR2 YNFKEQ. There are 18 residues in the CDR3.

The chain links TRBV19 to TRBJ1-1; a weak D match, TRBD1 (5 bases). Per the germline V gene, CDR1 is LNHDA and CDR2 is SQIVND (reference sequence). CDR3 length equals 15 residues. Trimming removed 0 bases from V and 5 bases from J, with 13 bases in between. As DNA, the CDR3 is TGTGCCAGTAGTATAGAAGGCAGGGAGGGGACTGAAGCTTTCTTT. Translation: CASSIEGREGTEAFF.

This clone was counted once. This CDR3 is CASSYEGRLPLYGYTF. CDR3 coding DNA: TGTGCCAGCAGTTACGAGGGGAGGCTGCCACTCTATGGCTACACCTTC. V and J are TRBV6-5 and TRBJ1-2; a weak D match, TRBD1 (5 bases). Trimming took 2 bases from V and 4 from J, leaving 17 bases between them. The length of the CDR3 is 16 residues. Germline CDR1 is MNHEY and CDR2 is SVGAGI.

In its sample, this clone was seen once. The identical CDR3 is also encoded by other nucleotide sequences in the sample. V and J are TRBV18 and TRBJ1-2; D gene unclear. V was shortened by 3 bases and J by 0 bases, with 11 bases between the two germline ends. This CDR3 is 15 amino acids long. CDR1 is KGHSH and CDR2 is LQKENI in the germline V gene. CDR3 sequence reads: CASSPARASNYGYTF. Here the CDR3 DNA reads TGTGCCAGCTCACCGGCGAGGGCCTCTAACTATGGCTACACCTTC.

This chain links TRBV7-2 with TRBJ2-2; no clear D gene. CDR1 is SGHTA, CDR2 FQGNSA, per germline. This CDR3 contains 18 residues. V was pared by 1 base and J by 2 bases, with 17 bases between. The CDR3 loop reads CASSLGHAVLVNTGELFF. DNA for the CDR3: TGTGCCAGCAGCTTAGGACACGCTGTTCTCGTAAACACCGGGGAGCTGTTTTTT.

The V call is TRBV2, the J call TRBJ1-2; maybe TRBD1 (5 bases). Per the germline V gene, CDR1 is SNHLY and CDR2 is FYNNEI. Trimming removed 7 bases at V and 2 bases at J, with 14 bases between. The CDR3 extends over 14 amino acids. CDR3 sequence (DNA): TGTGCCAGCACGGGGGAGATAACGAACTATGGCTACACCTTC. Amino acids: CASTGEITNYGYTF. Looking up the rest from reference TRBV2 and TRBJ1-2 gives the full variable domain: EPEVTQTPSHQVTQMGQEVILRCVPISNHLYFYWYRQILGQKVEFLVSFYNNEISEKSEIFDDQFSVERPDGSNFTLKIRSTKLEDSAMYFCASTGEITNYGYTFGSGTRLTVV.

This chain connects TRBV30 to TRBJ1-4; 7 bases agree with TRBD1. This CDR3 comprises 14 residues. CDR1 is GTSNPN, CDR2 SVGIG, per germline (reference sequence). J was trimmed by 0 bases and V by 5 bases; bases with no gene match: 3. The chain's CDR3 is CAWGGTATNEKLFF. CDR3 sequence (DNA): TGTGCCTGGGGGGGGACAGCAACTAATGAAAAACTGTTTTTT.

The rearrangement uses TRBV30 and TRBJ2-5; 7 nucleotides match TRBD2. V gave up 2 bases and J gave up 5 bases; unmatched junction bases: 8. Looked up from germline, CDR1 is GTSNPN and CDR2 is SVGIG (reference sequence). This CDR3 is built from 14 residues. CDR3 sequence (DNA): TGTGCCTGGAGTCTTGGACTAGATGTTGAGACCCAGTACTTC. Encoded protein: CAWSLGLDVETQYF.

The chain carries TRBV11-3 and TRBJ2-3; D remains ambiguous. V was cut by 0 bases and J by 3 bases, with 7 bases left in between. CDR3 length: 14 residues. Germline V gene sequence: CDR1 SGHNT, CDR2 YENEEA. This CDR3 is CASSLDPRTDTQYF. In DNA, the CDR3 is TGTGCCAGCAGCTTAGATCCCCGGACAGATACGCAGTATTTT.